What follows are 27 T cell receptor beta chains derived from one specimen sequenced in a study of T-cell reconstitution after alpha-beta-depleted transplantation in children. Unique molecular identifiers were incorporated into the prepared TCRbeta library. TCRdb reanalysed the PCR reads using MiXCR and keeps one entry per CDR3 protein. The repertoire has some 550,000 distinct CDR3 sequences, around 19% of them found once; the top ten carry over 3%. The material sequenced was PBMCs from the stem cell graft donor, taken from the stem cell graft. All receptors come from a human donor who donated a stem cell graft to a child with acute lymphoblastic leukemia.

Many counts were recorded for this clonotype. The chain links TRBV19 to TRBJ2-3; the D gene could be TRBD1 or TRBD2 (5 bases each). The CDR3 has 13 amino acids. V lost 9 bases and J 4 bases, leaving 14 bases between the germline ends. Per the germline V gene, CDR1 is LNHDA and CDR2 is SQIVND (reference sequence). CDR3 protein: CASTVGAADTQYF. CDR3 in DNA: TGTGCCAGCACAGTCGGGGCTGCAGATACGCAGTATTTT.

This clonotype has only one observation. The CDR3 here is CASSPTSTIFSAKNIQYF. For the CDR3, the DNA is TGTGCCAGCTCACCAACTTCAACCATTTTCTCAGCCAAAAACATTCAGTACTTC. This sequence joins TRBV18 and TRBJ2-4; D unclear. Per germline, CDR1 KGHSH and CDR2 LQKENI. The V gene lost 2 bases and the J gene lost 0 bases, with 17 bases spanning the gap. This CDR3 is 18 amino acids long.

The genes are TRBV29-1 and TRBJ2-5, with 12 bases aligning to TRBD1. Germline-derived CDR1 and CDR2 are SQVTM and ANQGSEA. This CDR3 has 15 residues. J gave up 5 bases and V 5 bases, and 9 bases lay outside the gene matches. The CDR3 coding sequence is TGCAGCGTTTCCGGGACAGGGGGCCTTGCGGAGACCCAGTACTTC. It yields the protein CSVSGTGGLAETQYF.

This chain links TRBV20-1 with TRBJ2-1; 10 bases line up with TRBD2. V lost 3 bases and J lost 8; bases outside the gene matches: 10. The CDR3 runs 15 residues. The germline CDR1 and CDR2 sequences are DFQATT and SNEGSKA (reference sequence). The CDR3 spells CSARESGRASDEQFF. The CDR3 coding sequence is TGCAGTGCTAGGGAGAGCGGGAGGGCAAGTGATGAGCAGTTCTTC.

This clonotype was counted at least ten times. The chain employs TRBV9 and TRBJ2-6; no definite D call. The CDR3 has 17 residues. CDR1 and CDR2 (germline): SGDLS, YYNGEE. The V end was cut by 5 bases, the J end by 0 bases, with 15 bases between. This chain's CDR3 is CASRYSLSSSGANVLTF. CDR3 nucleotides: TGTGCCAGCAGATACAGTCTCTCAAGCTCTGGGGCCAACGTCCTGACTTTC. Based on the CDR3 plus reference TRBV9 and TRBJ2-6, the full variable domain is DSGVTQTPKHLITATGQRVTLRCSPRSGDLSVYWYQQSLDQGLQFLIQYYNGEERAKGNILERFSAQQFPDLHSELNLSSLELGDSALYFCASRYSLSSSGANVLTFGAGSRLTVL.

This clonotype occurred many times. The chain couples TRBV27 to TRBJ1-2; the D is unclear. Germline V gene data show CDR1 as MNHEY and CDR2 as SMNVEV (reference sequence). The CDR3 loop spans 16 amino acids. The V end lost 4 bases, the J end lost 4 bases, and 19 bases lay between the germline ends. The CDR3 here is CASSSLSQLAGYGYTF. CDR3 bases: TGTGCCAGCAGTTCCCTCAGCCAGTTGGCAGGCTATGGCTACACCTTC.

This clonotype has only a few counts. CDR3 nucleotide sequence: TGTGCCAGCTCACCACCGAAACAGGCCCCCTACGAGCAGTACTTC. Residues: CASSPPKQAPYEQYF. This sequence joins TRBV18 and TRBJ2-7; maybe TRBD1 (5 bases). The CDR3 sequence is 15 residues long. V gave up 0 bases and J gave up 2 bases, with 11 bases separating them. Germline values: CDR1 KGHSH, CDR2 LQKENI.

This clonotype was observed at least ten times. The V gene is TRBV20-1, the J gene TRBJ2-3; 8 bases agree with TRBD1. Trimming removed 5 bases from V and 2 bases from J; junction bases left unmatched: 9. In germline, CDR1 is DFQATT, CDR2 SNEGSKA (reference sequence). This CDR3 has 15 amino acids. This chain's CDR3 is CSASQGARHTDTQYF. The CDR3 nucleotides are TGCAGTGCTTCCCAGGGGGCTAGACACACAGATACGCAGTATTTT.

This clonotype was seen a few times. The chain is built from TRBV5-1 and TRBJ2-6, with a possible D match to TRBD2 (6 bases). Per germline, CDR1 SGHRS and CDR2 YFSETQ. V dropped 7 bases and J dropped 1 base, with 9 bases sitting between them. This CDR3 is built from 14 residues. CDR3 nucleotides: TGCGCCAGCGGGCGGGGTTCTGGGGCCAACGTCCTGACTTTC. Translation gives CASGRGSGANVLTF.

The chain joins TRBV9 to TRBJ2-3; D perhaps matches TRBD2 (5 bases). CDR3 length equals 16 residues. Germline CDR1 and CDR2: SGDLS and YYNGEE. V was clipped by 3 bases and J by 5 bases, with 19 bases between them. Here the CDR3 reads CASSEDRAGVRDTQYF. For the CDR3, the DNA is TGTGCCAGCAGCGAGGATAGGGCGGGCGTTAGAGATACGCAGTATTTT.

This rearrangement joins TRBV15 to TRBJ1-2; D uncertain. Trimming pared 0 bases from V and 4 bases from J, leaving 15 bases between. There are 16 residues in the CDR3. Germline CDR1 LNHNV, CDR2 YYDKDF (reference sequence). The CDR3 spells CATSRDGRLLSYGYTF. Here the CDR3 DNA reads TGTGCCACCAGCAGAGATGGGCGGCTCCTTTCCTATGGCTACACCTTC.

This chain connects TRBV29-1 to TRBJ2-1, with TRBD2 as a possible D gene (5 bases). The CDR3 consists of 17 residues. Looked up from germline, CDR1 is SQVTM and CDR2 is ANQGSEA. Trimming cost V 1 base and J 5 bases, with 21 bases left between them. The CDR3 DNA reads TGCAGCGTTGAAGTTGGGCTAGCAAAGCCATGGAACAATGAGCAGTTCTTC. Residues: CSVEVGLAKPWNNEQFF.

The chain uses TRBV5-6 and TRBJ2-6, with 9 bases lining up with TRBD1. Looked up from germline, CDR1 is SGHDT and CDR2 is YYEEEE. The junction had 5 bases not matched to a gene; V was cut back by 4 bases and J by 3 bases. The length of the CDR3 is 16 residues. CDR3 DNA: TGTGCCAGCAGCGCCGGGACAGGGTTTGGGGCCAACGTCCTGACTTTC. It translates to CASSAGTGFGANVLTF.

The chain is built from TRBV2 and TRBJ1-2; no firm D call. The ends were cut back, 3 bases at V and 4 bases at J, with 9 bases in the middle. The germline V gene has CDR1 SNHLY and CDR2 FYNNEI. CDR3 size: 13 residues. CDR3 loop: CASSDSVTYGYTF. The CDR3 nucleotides read TGTGCCAGCAGTGATTCTGTTACCTATGGCTACACCTTC.

The CDR3 region is CSVEDHQTSGVYNEQFF. Here the CDR3 DNA reads TGCAGCGTTGAAGATCACCAGACTAGCGGGGTCTACAATGAGCAGTTCTTC. This sequence joins TRBV29-1 and TRBJ2-1; 11 bases match TRBD2. Germline V gene lookup returns CDR1 SQVTM and CDR2 ANQGSEA. This CDR3 contains 17 residues. Trimming cost V 0 bases and J 3 bases; bases outside gene matches: 7.

There are a few counts of this clonotype. The chain has TRBV6-2 or TRBV6-3 and TRBJ1-5; D is undetermined. From germline, CDR1 is MNHEY and CDR2 SVGEGT. V was pared by 7 bases and J by 7 bases, with 14 bases between. This CDR3 region has 13 residues. CDR3 sequence reads: CASTTSPRQPQHF. For the CDR3, the DNA is TGTGCCAGCACGACCTCCCCGCGGCAGCCCCAGCATTTT.

This chain uses TRBV7-2 with TRBJ2-3; TRBD2 is a possible D gene (5 bases). The CDR3 is made up of 14 amino acids. The germline V and J ends were trimmed by 5 bases and 2 bases, with 11 bases remaining between them. CDR1 SGHTA and CDR2 FQGNSA come from the germline V gene. Here the CDR3 DNA reads TGTGCCAGCAGCCCGGGATACAACACAGATACGCAGTATTTT. This codes for CASSPGYNTDTQYF.

This clonotype was seen more than once but under ten times. The V call is TRBV10-3, the J call TRBJ2-5; D may be TRBD2 (6 bases). The CDR3 totals 14 residues. Per germline, CDR1 ENHRY and CDR2 SYGVKD. The germline V and J ends were trimmed by 7 bases and 2 bases, with 14 bases remaining between them. The CDR3 is CAITPAGSQETQYF. CDR3 bases: TGTGCCATCACCCCCGCGGGAAGTCAAGAGACCCAGTACTTC.

This chain links TRBV5-1 with TRBJ2-7, with unresolved D. Trimming removed 0 bases from V and 5 bases from J, with 9 bases in between. Germline CDR1 and CDR2: SGHRS and YFSETQ. The CDR3 is 13 residues long. In DNA form, the CDR3 reads TGCGCCAGCAGCTTGGGACATGGGGACGAGCAGTACTTC. This codes for CASSLGHGDEQYF. Looking up the rest from reference TRBV5-1 and TRBJ2-7 gives the full variable domain: KAGVTQTPRYLIKTRGQQVTLSCSPISGHRSVSWYQQTPGQGLQFLFEYFSETQRNKGNFPGRFSGRQFSNSRSEMNVSTLELGDSALYLCASSLGHGDEQYFGPGTRLTVT.

This clonotype has a handful of counts. V and J are TRBV6-5 and TRBJ2-6; D may be TRBD1 or TRBD2 (5 bases each). The germline V gene has CDR1 MNHEY and CDR2 SVGAGI. The CDR3 is 16 residues long. Trimming stripped 0 bases from V and 1 base from J, with 7 bases between. The CDR3 nucleotides read TGTGCCAGCAGTTACTCGGGGGTATCTGGGGCCAACGTCCTGACTTTC. Residues: CASSYSGVSGANVLTF.

This sequence joins TRBV2 and TRBJ1-1; tentatively, D is TRBD1 (5 bases). The CDR3 spans 14 residues. Germline values: CDR1 SNHLY, CDR2 FYNNEI. The germline V and J ends were trimmed by 11 bases and 0 bases, with 16 bases remaining between them. Here the CDR3 DNA reads TGTGCCGGAACCGGGACTACTATGAACACTGAAGCTTTCTTT. Its protein is CAGTGTTMNTEAFF.

The V call is TRBV20-1, the J call TRBJ2-7; the D is unclear. This CDR3 has 13 amino acids. With 6 bases removed from V and 3 bases from J, the gap between germline ends came to 15 bases. Germline CDR1 reads DFQATT; CDR2 reads SNEGSKA (reference sequence). CDR3 sequence (DNA): TGCAGTGCCCGTCATCTCGGTTACTACGAGCAGTACTTC. Its translation: CSARHLGYYEQYF.

A few counts support this clonotype. The chain is built from TRBV2 and TRBJ1-3; D is unresolved. The CDR3 sequence is 14 residues long. The V end lost 5 bases, the J end lost 7 bases, and 15 bases lay between the germline ends. Per germline, CDR1 SNHLY and CDR2 FYNNEI. This chain's CDR3 is CASSPPVVGNTIYF. In DNA form, the CDR3 reads TGTGCCAGCAGTCCACCTGTGGTGGGGAACACCATATATTTT.

This clonotype is a singleton in its sample. The chain joins TRBV6-5 to TRBJ2-3, with D hard to call. The V end was cut by 0 bases, the J end by 2 bases, with 6 bases between. Germline V gene sequence: CDR1 MNHEY, CDR2 SVGAGI. This CDR3 comprises 14 residues. CDR3 DNA: TGTGCCAGCAGTTACTCGACACTCACAGATACGCAGTATTTT. This encodes CASSYSTLTDTQYF.

The rearrangement links TRBV20-1 to TRBJ2-7, with D hard to call. The CDR3 length is 15 residues. Trimming removed 0 bases at V and 0 bases at J, with 12 bases between. CDR1 is DFQATT and CDR2 is SNEGSKA in the germline V gene (reference sequence). The CDR3 DNA reads as TGCAGTGCTAGAGATCTTCGACGAAACTCCTACGAGCAGTACTTC. Translation gives CSARDLRRNSYEQYF.

The CDR3 DNA follows: TGCAGTGCTAACCGGAGACAGGGTCGGGACGAGCAGTACTTC. Amino acids: CSANRRQGRDEQYF. The chain joins TRBV20-1 to TRBJ2-7; TRBD1 aligns across 7 bases. The CDR3 consists of 14 residues. J was trimmed by 5 bases and V by 4 bases; bases with no gene match: 11. Germline V CDR1 and CDR2: DFQATT, SNEGSKA (reference sequence).

This sequence joins TRBV12-3 or TRBV12-4 and TRBJ1-1; TRBD1 agrees at 9 bases. Trimming removed 7 bases from V and 5 bases from J; junction bases left unmatched: 8. The CDR3 is made up of 14 amino acids. The DNA of the CDR3 is TGTGCCAGCAAGGGACAGGGACGAACGACTGAAGCTTTCTTT. Translation gives CASKGQGRTTEAFF.